The rows below give T cell receptor beta chains drawn from one sample of a study of Ad26.COV2.S vaccination and SARS-CoV-2 variants. Sequenced by immunoSEQ multiplex PCR; TCRdb stores in-frame clones only, minus some. The sample yields approximately 410,000 clones, around 93% seen once. The input for sequencing was peripheral blood, taken in a trial of Ad26.COV2.S vaccine versus placebo. The receptors stem from a person between 18 and 65 years old who received the Ad26.COV2.S COVID-19 vaccine or a placebo. CDR3s include the opening cysteine and the closing phenylalanine or tryptophan. D genes are given only for firm matches. Size is stated for part of the rows, as once, few or many counts, or as a class when the clone is expanded.

CDR3 protein,CDR3 DNA,V gene,D gene,clone size,J gene
CASSLGKINYGYTF,TGTGCCAGCAGTTTGGGTAAAATCAACTATGGCTACACCTTC,TRBV28,-,-,TRBJ1-2
CASSKGNRETQYF,TGTGCCAGCTCGAAGGGGAATCGGGAGACCCAGTACTTC,TRBV18,-,-,TRBJ2-5
CASSLGPQGTREQYF,TGTGCCAGCAGCTTAGGACCCCAGGGCACTAGAGAGCAGTACTTC,TRBV7-9,-,-,TRBJ2-7
CASSLTFGDHYGYTF,TGTGCCAGCAGCTTAACTTTTGGGGATCACTATGGCTACACCTTC,TRBV7-2,-,-,TRBJ1-2
CASSEGWSSGGTDTQYF,TGTGCCAGCAGTGAGGGGTGGTCTAGCGGGGGTACAGATACGCAGTATTTT,TRBV2,TRBD2,-,TRBJ2-3
CAISESSSGNSYEQYF,TGTGCCATCAGTGAGTCATCTAGCGGTAACTCCTACGAGCAGTACTTC,TRBV10-3,TRBD2,-,TRBJ2-7
CASSLVTPTDTQYF,TGCGCCAGCAGCTTGGTGACTCCCACAGATACGCAGTATTTT,TRBV5-1,-,-,TRBJ2-3
CASSLGQGQPQHF,TGTGCCAGCAGTTTAGGCCAGGGTCAGCCCCAGCATTTT,TRBV28,-,-,TRBJ1-5
CASSESRYRTGEEETQYF,TGCGCCAGCAGTGAGTCACGGTATCGGACAGGGGAAGAAGAGACCCAGTACTTC,TRBV10-2,TRBD1,-,TRBJ2-5
CASSPPSPSTDTQYF,TGTGCCAGCTCACCACCGAGTCCTAGCACAGATACGCAGTATTTT,TRBV18,-,-,TRBJ2-3
CASSIRLISGGDSPLHF,TGTGCCAGTAGTATCCGATTGATTTCAGGGGGGGATTCACCCCTCCACTTT,TRBV19,TRBD1,-,TRBJ1-6
CASSWTGDSYEQYF,TGTGCCAGCAGTTGGACAGGGGACTCCTACGAGCAGTACTTC,TRBV27,TRBD1,-,TRBJ2-7
CASKNSGLLEAFF,TGTGCCAGCAAAAACAGCGGACTTTTAGAAGCTTTCTTT,TRBV27,-,-,TRBJ1-1
CASRGTGGRAGELFF,TGTGCCAGCAGGGGGACAGGGGGTCGGGCCGGGGAGCTGTTTTTT,TRBV6-5,TRBD1,-,TRBJ2-2
CASSAGVGYTF,TGTGCCAGCAGTGCAGGGGTTGGCTACACCTTC,TRBV2,-,-,TRBJ1-2
CASSEQPAGRSNSPLHF,TGTGCCAGCAGTGAACAGCCCGCCGGACGGTCGAATTCACCCCTCCACTTT,TRBV6-1,-,-,TRBJ1-6
CASSLDPFRDSTYEQYF,TGTGCCAGCAGCTTAGACCCGTTCCGGGACAGTACCTACGAGCAGTACTTC,TRBV7-9,TRBD1,-,TRBJ2-7
CASSDYDEEKLFF,TGTGCCAGCAGTGATTATGACGAAGAAAAACTGTTTTTT,TRBV6-1,-,-,TRBJ1-4
CASSPRQGTNTEAFF,TGTGCCAGTAGTCCTCGACAGGGGACGAACACTGAAGCTTTCTTT,TRBV19,TRBD1,once,TRBJ1-1
CASSFTGSGEQYF,TGTGCCAGCAGTTTTACAGGATCGGGAGAGCAGTACTTC,TRBV12-3/TRBV12-4,-,-,TRBJ2-7
CASSLSGSGNQPQHF,TGCGCCAGCAGCTTATCGGGGTCGGGCAATCAGCCCCAGCATTTT,TRBV5-1,-,-,TRBJ1-5
CASSPRPNSGELFF,TGTGCCAGCAGCCCCCGACCGAACAGCGGGGAGCTGTTTTTT,TRBV7-9,-,-,TRBJ2-2
CASSGDRHPLRDYGYTF,TGTGCCAGCAGTGGGGACAGGCATCCTTTGCGTGACTATGGCTACACCTTC,TRBV25-1,TRBD1,once,TRBJ1-2
CASSLQGSNTEAFF,TGTGCCAGTTCATTACAGGGGTCTAACACTGAAGCTTTCTTT,TRBV19,TRBD1,-,TRBJ1-1
CASRSGGSYEQYF,TGTGCCAGCAGGAGCGGGGGCTCCTACGAGCAGTACTTC,TRBV6-5,TRBD2,once,TRBJ2-7
CASSRDTGELFF,TGTGCCAGCAGTAGGGACACCGGGGAGCTGTTTTTT,TRBV5-4,-,-,TRBJ2-2
CATSRARGGINTQYF,TGTGCCACCAGCAGAGCGCGGGGGGGGATTAATACGCAGTATTTT,TRBV15,TRBD2,-,TRBJ2-3
CASSEGEDTEAFF,TGTGCCAGCAGTGAAGGGGAGGACACTGAAGCTTTCTTT,TRBV2,-,-,TRBJ1-1
CATQIQGEYQPQHF,TGTGCCACCCAAATCCAGGGCGAGTATCAGCCCCAGCATTTT,TRBV5-4,-,once,TRBJ1-5
CASSLGTGTGVGGYTF,TGCGCCAGCAGCTTGGGCACCGGGACAGGGGTCGGGGGCTACACCTTC,TRBV5-1,TRBD1,-,TRBJ1-2
CASSPQGGRGDYGYTF,TGTGCCAGCAGCCCCCAGGGGGGCAGGGGGGACTATGGCTACACCTTC,TRBV27,TRBD1,-,TRBJ1-2
CASSQDRATNEKLFF,TGCGCCAGCAGCCAAGACCGTGCAACTAATGAAAAACTGTTTTTT,TRBV4-3,-,once,TRBJ1-4
CASSPDPSRGYTF,TGTGCCAGCTCACCGGACCCTTCCCGGGGCTACACCTTC,TRBV18,-,-,TRBJ1-2
CASSRIRGWGTDTQYF,TGTGCCAGCAGCCGGATCAGGGGGTGGGGCACAGATACGCAGTATTTT,TRBV7-2,TRBD1,once,TRBJ2-3
CASSQDASPVYGYTF,TGTGCCAGCAGCCAAGATGCTAGTCCAGTTTATGGCTACACCTTC,TRBV4-2,-,-,TRBJ1-2
CASSPINTVEQFF,TGTGCCAGCAGCCCAATAAATACGGTTGAGCAGTTCTTC,TRBV7-9,-,-,TRBJ2-1
CFSVGGYEQYF,TGTTTCAGCGTGGGGGGTTACGAGCAGTACTTC,TRBV19,-,-,TRBJ2-7
CAWSWGKYNSPLHF,TGTGCCTGGAGTTGGGGGAAATATAATTCACCCCTCCACTTT,TRBV30,-,-,TRBJ1-6
CASSLSGQGAYEQYF,TGTGCCAGCAGCTTATCGGGACAGGGGGCTTACGAGCAGTACTTC,TRBV7-2,TRBD1,-,TRBJ2-7
CASTATSSGANVLTF,TGTGCCAGCACGGCAACTAGCTCTGGGGCCAACGTCCTGACTTTC,TRBV18,-,-,TRBJ2-6
CASSDRGGLGYTF,TGTGCCAGCAGTGACCGCGGGGGACTTGGCTACACCTTC,TRBV6-2/TRBV6-3,-,-,TRBJ1-2
CASSARDGGGELFF,TGTGCCAGCAGCGCCCGGGACGGAGGGGGGGAGCTGTTTTTT,TRBV7-2,-,once,TRBJ2-2
CASRGGKMNTEAFF,TGTGCCAGCAGGGGGGGAAAGATGAACACTGAAGCTTTCTTT,TRBV6-4,-,-,TRBJ1-1
CASSSRGGAIGGYTF,TGCGCCAGCAGCTCCCGGGGGGGGGCGATCGGTGGCTACACCTTC,TRBV5-1,-,few,TRBJ1-2
CASSLVDRGNQPQHF,TGTGCCAGCAGCTTAGTGGACAGGGGGAATCAGCCCCAGCATTTT,TRBV7-9,TRBD1,-,TRBJ1-5
CASSSDTGMSNQPQHF,TGTGCCAGCAGCTCAGATACAGGGATGAGCAATCAGCCCCAGCATTTT,TRBV7-9,-,-,TRBJ1-5
CASSKRSGQGFYEQYF,TGTGCCAGCAGCAAAAGGAGCGGACAGGGTTTCTACGAGCAGTACTTC,TRBV5-5,TRBD1,-,TRBJ2-7
CASSFGALDGYTF,TGTGCCAGCAGCTTCGGGGCGTTAGATGGCTACACCTTC,TRBV7-2,-,-,TRBJ1-2
CATAVGDGGNNEKLFF,TGTGCCACCGCAGTGGGGGACGGCGGGAATAATGAAAAACTGTTTTTT,TRBV27,-,-,TRBJ1-4
CASSDQGLTSNEQFF,TGTGCCAGCAGTGACCAAGGACTCACGAGCAATGAGCAGTTCTTC,TRBV2,-,-,TRBJ2-1
CASSVGGGVNYGYTF,TGTGCCAGCAGCGTAGGAGGTGGGGTTAACTATGGCTACACCTTC,TRBV9,-,-,TRBJ1-2